The next 14 T cell receptor beta chains were all read from a single sample in a study of Graves' ophthalmopathy and Graves' hyperthyroidism. For repertoire sequencing, the TCR beta CDR3 regions were amplified from RNA transcripts. Investigators did first-round RT-PCR with HTBI primers, then second-round multiplex PCR. TCRdb passed the multiplex PCR reads through MiXCR, listing each CDR3 protein once. The sample includes approximately 640,000 distinct CDR3 sequences, over 40% of them seen just once. The sequenced sample consisted of peripheral blood. All receptors derive from an adult man with Graves' ophthalmopathy.

In this sample, this clonotype turned up many times. The chain combines TRBV20-1 with TRBJ2-7; D possibly corresponds to TRBD2 (5 bases). V lost 2 bases and J lost 2, with 10 bases in between. The CDR3 covers 13 residues. Germline CDR1 and CDR2: DFQATT and SNEGSKA (reference sequence). Here the CDR3 DNA reads TGCAGTGCTAGACCCTCCGGGGCCTACGAGCAGTACTTC. Protein sequence: CSARPSGAYEQYF.

The chain recombines TRBV4-3 with TRBJ2-7; no definite D call. Trimming pared 3 bases from V and 5 bases from J, leaving 14 bases between. The germline V gene encodes CDR1 LGHNA and CDR2 YSLEER. The CDR3 loop spans 14 amino acids. The CDR3 spells CASSQPTRLHEQYF. DNA of the CDR3: TGCGCCAGCAGCCAGCCGACAAGGCTGCACGAGCAGTACTTC.

The J gene is TRBJ2-7, the V gene TRBV3-1, with D perhaps TRBD2 (6 bases). Germline loops: CDR1 LGHDT, CDR2 YNNKEL (reference sequence). CDR3 length: 17 amino acids. Between the trimmed V and J ends, which lost 0 bases and 2 bases, there was a span of 17 bases. CDR3 coding DNA: TGTGCCAGCAGCCAAGAGGGAGGAACGGGACGGACCTACGAGCAGTACTTC. It yields the protein CASSQEGGTGRTYEQYF.

This clonotype was counted many times. This chain joins TRBV19 and TRBJ1-6; D uncertain. Germline CDR1 is LNHDA and CDR2 is SQIVND (reference sequence). Between the trimmed V and J ends, which lost 3 bases and 9 bases, there was a span of 15 bases. The CDR3 loop spans 15 amino acids. The CDR3 region has the DNA TGTGCCAGTAGTATTAAGGTCCCAGTCGGTTCACCCCTCCACTTT. Translation gives CASSIKVPVGSPLHF.

The count of this clonotype is one. The J gene is TRBJ2-5, the V gene TRBV9; weak D call: TRBD1 (6 bases). Germline CDR1 and CDR2: SGDLS and YYNGEE. V lost 4 bases and J 2 bases, leaving 12 bases between the germline ends. The CDR3 totals 14 residues. CDR3 residues: CASSTGQTQETQYF. The DNA of the CDR3 is TGTGCCAGCAGCACGGGACAAACACAAGAGACCCAGTACTTC.

The gene calls are TRBV25-1 and TRBJ1-4, with unresolved D. V lost 8 bases and J lost 8, with 12 bases in between. From germline, CDR1 is MGHDK and CDR2 SYGVNS. The CDR3 is 12 residues long. Here the CDR3 DNA reads TGTGCCAGCCAAGTTCGAGGGGAAAAACTGTTTTTT. It specifies CASQVRGEKLFF.

The chain uses TRBV29-1 and TRBJ2-2; D remains ambiguous. Germline V lookup: CDR1 SQVTM, CDR2 ANQGSEA. Trimming took off 0 bases at V and 6 bases at J, with 5 bases between the two ends. The CDR3 extends over 12 amino acids. CDR3 sequence reads: CSVEDQAGELFF. The DNA of the CDR3 is TGCAGCGTTGAAGATCAGGCCGGGGAGCTGTTTTTT.

This clonotype was observed a single time. The J gene is TRBJ2-6, the V gene TRBV15; tentatively, D is TRBD1 (6 bases). Germline-derived CDR1 and CDR2 are LNHNV and YYDKDF (reference sequence). There are 18 residues in the CDR3. V gave up 0 bases and J gave up 3 bases, with 15 bases separating them. CDR3 region: CATSRDLAGDSGANVLTF. As DNA, the CDR3 is TGTGCCACCAGCAGAGATTTGGCAGGGGATAGTGGGGCCAACGTCCTGACTTTC.

The CDR3 DNA reads as TGTGCCAGCAGTTACGAACAGGTAGTCGGTTTGGCCCAGCATTTT. Translating gives CASSYEQVVGLAQHF. This chain uses TRBV6-2 or TRBV6-3 with TRBJ1-5, with D possibly TRBD1 on 5 matching bases. In germline, CDR1 is MNHEY, CDR2 SVGEGT. The CDR3 runs to 15 residues. V lost 2 bases to trimming and J lost 11 bases, with 19 bases between them.

This clonotype was seen many times. The CDR3 DNA is TGCAGTGCTAGCCCGGACAGTAATAACTATGGCTACACCTTC. Translation: CSASPDSNNYGYTF. This chain connects TRBV20-1 to TRBJ1-2; a possible D gene is TRBD1 (6 bases). Germline V gives CDR1 DFQATT, CDR2 SNEGSKA (reference sequence). The CDR3 contains 14 residues. Trimming left V 3 bases short and J 1 base short, with 12 bases between.

About this clonotype itself: The germline gene is not matched at one end of the junction; a read error may be the cause. The chain couples TRBV4-1 to TRBJ1-2, with D unclear. The CDR3 loop spans 16 amino acids. CDR1 and CDR2 (germline): MGHRA, YSYEKL. The CDR3 here is CASSQDPVRMSLGYTF. The CDR3 DNA follows: TGTGCCAGCAGCCAAGATCCGGTCAGGATGAGCTTGGGCTACACCTTC.

The J gene is TRBJ2-2, the V gene TRBV2; 9 nucleotides align to TRBD2. CDR1 is SNHLY and CDR2 is FYNNEI in the germline V gene. After removal of 5 bases from V and 4 bases from J, the junction contained 11 bases not matched to a gene. The length of the CDR3 is 17 residues. CDR3 DNA: TGTGCCAGCAGTCGACTAGCGGAAAACCAGGGCACCGGGGAGCTGTTTTTT. As protein: CASSRLAENQGTGELFF.

J is TRBJ2-7 and V is TRBV4-1; D perhaps matches TRBD2 (5 bases). V was shortened by 4 bases and J by 6 bases, with 13 bases between the two germline ends. The CDR3 totals 13 residues. Germline V lookup: CDR1 MGHRA, CDR2 YSYEKL. The CDR3 bases are TGCGCCAGCAGCCCAGGCGGGCCTTTCGAGCAGTACTTC. Protein: CASSPGGPFEQYF.

This clonotype showed up many times. This rearrangement joins TRBV11-2 to TRBJ1-2; D is unresolved. The CDR3 spans 13 residues. Per germline, CDR1 SGHAT and CDR2 FQNNGV. The V end was cut by 3 bases, the J end by 6 bases, with 11 bases between. The CDR3 loop reads CASSFGPGDGYTF. The DNA for the CDR3 is TGTGCCAGCAGCTTTGGTCCCGGGGATGGCTACACCTTC.